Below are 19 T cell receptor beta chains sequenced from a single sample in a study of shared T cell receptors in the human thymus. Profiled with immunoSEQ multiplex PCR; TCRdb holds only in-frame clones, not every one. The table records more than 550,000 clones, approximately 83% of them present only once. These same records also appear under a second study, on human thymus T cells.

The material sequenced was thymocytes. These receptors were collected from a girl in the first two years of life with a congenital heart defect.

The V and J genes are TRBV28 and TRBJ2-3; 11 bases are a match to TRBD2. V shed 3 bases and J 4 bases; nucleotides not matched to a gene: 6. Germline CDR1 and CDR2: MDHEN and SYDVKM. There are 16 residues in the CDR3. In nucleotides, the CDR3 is TGTGCCAGCAGTTTTTTGGCTAGCGGGGGGCCAGATACGCAGTATTTT. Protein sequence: CASSFLASGGPDTQYF.

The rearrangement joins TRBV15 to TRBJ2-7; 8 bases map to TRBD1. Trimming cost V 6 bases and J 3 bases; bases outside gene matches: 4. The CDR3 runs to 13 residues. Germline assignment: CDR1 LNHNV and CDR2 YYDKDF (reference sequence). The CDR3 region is CATRWTGSYEQYF. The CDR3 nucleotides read TGTGCCACCAGGTGGACAGGGAGCTACGAGCAGTACTTC.

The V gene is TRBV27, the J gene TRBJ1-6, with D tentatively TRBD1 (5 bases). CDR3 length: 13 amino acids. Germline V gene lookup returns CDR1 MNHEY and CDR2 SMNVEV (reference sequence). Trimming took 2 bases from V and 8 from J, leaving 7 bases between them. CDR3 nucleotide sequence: TGTGCCAGCAGTTTAAGGGGCTATTCACCCCTCCACTTT. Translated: CASSLRGYSPLHF.

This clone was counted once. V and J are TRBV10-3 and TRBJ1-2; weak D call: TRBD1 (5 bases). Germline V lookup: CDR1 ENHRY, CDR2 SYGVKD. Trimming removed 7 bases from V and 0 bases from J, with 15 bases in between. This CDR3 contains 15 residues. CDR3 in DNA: TGTGCCATCAAATCGTCCGACAGTCCTAACTATGGCTACACCTTC. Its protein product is CAIKSSDSPNYGYTF.

As DNA, the CDR3 is TGTGCCAGCAGCCAAGAGGACAGCATCTACGAGCAGTACTTC. Translated, it gives CASSQEDSIYEQYF. This chain joins TRBV4-2 and TRBJ2-7, with D perhaps matching TRBD1 (6 bases). Germline V gives CDR1 LGHNA, CDR2 YNFKEQ. The CDR3 runs to 14 residues. V was pared by 0 bases and J by 3 bases, with 9 bases between.

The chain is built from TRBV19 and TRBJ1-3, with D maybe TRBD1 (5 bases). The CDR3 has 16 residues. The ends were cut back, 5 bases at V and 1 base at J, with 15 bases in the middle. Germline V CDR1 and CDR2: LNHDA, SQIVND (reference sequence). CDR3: CASSAAAGPSGNTIYF. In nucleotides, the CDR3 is TGTGCCAGTAGTGCCGCGGCAGGGCCATCTGGAAACACCATATATTTT.

Here the CDR3 reads CASSPDPDREAFF. DNA of the CDR3: TGTGCCAGCAGCCCGGACCCCGACAGAGAAGCTTTCTTT. The chain employs TRBV28 and TRBJ1-1, with D maybe TRBD1 (5 bases). Germline CDR1 is MDHEN and CDR2 is SYDVKM. V lost 6 bases and J 8 bases, leaving 16 bases between the germline ends. This CDR3 has 13 residues. Full variable domain (outside the CDR3, taken from reference TRBV28 and TRBJ1-1): DVKVTQSSRYLVKRTGEKVFLECVQDMDHENMFWYRQDPGLGLRLIYFSYDVKMKEKGDIPEGYSVSREKKERFSLILESASTNQTSMYLCASSPDPDREAFFGQGTRLTVV.

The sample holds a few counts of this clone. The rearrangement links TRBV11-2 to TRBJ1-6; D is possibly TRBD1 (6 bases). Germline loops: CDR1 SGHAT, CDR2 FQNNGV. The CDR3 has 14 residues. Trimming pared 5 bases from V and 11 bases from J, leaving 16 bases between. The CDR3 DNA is TGTGCCAGCAGCCCGGCAGGGGATAGTGCACCCCTCCACTTT. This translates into CASSPAGDSAPLHF. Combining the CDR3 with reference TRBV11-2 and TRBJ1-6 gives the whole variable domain EAGVAQSPRYKIIEKRQSVAFWCNPISGHATLYWYQQILGQGPKLLIQFQNNGVVDDSQLPKDRFSAERLKGVDSTLKIQPAKLEDSAVYLCASSPAGDSAPLHFGNGTRLTVT.

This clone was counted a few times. For the CDR3, the DNA is TGTGCCAGCAGTGCCGACAGGGGCTTATATAATTCACCCCTCCACTTT. As protein: CASSADRGLYNSPLHF. This chain joins TRBV6-1 and TRBJ1-6, with TRBD1 identical over 8 bases. The V gene end was trimmed by 4 bases and the J gene end by 4 bases; junction bases not matched to a gene: 6. Germline CDR1 reads MNHNS; CDR2 reads SASEGT. CDR3 size: 16 residues.

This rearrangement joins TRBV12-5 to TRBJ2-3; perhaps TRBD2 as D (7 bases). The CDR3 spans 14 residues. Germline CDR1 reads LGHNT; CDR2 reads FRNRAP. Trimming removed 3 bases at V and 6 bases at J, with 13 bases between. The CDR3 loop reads CASGFGAGADTQYF. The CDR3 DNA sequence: TGTGCTAGTGGTTTTGGGGCGGGGGCGGATACGCAGTATTTT.

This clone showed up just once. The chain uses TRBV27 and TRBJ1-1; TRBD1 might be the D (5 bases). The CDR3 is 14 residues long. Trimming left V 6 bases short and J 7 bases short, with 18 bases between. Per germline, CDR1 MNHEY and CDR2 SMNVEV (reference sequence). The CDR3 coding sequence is TGTGCCAGCAGACGAGACAGTTCGAAGGGTGAAGCTTTCTTT. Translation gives CASRRDSSKGEAFF.

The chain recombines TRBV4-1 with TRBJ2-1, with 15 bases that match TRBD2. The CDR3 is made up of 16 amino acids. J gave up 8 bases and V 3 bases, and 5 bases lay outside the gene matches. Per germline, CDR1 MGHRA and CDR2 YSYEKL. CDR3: CASSHRTSGGGYEQFF. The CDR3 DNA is TGCGCCAGCAGCCATAGGACTAGCGGGGGGGGATATGAGCAGTTCTTC.

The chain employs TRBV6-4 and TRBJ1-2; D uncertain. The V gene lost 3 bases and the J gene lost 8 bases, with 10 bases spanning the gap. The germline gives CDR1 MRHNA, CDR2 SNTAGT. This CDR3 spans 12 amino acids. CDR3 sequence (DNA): TGTGCCAGCAGTGATGGCGTGGGCGGCTACACCTTC. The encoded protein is CASSDGVGGYTF.

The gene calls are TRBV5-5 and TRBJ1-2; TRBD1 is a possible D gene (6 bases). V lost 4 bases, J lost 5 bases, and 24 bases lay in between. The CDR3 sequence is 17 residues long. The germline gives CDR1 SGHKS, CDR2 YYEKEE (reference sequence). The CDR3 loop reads CASSLGAYLLRGYGYTF. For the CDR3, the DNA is TGTGCCAGCAGCCTAGGGGCGTATCTCTTAAGGGGGTATGGCTACACCTTC.

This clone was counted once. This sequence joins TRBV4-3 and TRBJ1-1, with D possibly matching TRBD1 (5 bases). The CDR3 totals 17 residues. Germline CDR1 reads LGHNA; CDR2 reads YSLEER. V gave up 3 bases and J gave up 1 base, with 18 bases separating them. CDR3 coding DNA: TGCGCCAGCAGCCACCCGCCCATAAATGGGGCGAACACTGAAGCTTTCTTT. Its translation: CASSHPPINGANTEAFF.

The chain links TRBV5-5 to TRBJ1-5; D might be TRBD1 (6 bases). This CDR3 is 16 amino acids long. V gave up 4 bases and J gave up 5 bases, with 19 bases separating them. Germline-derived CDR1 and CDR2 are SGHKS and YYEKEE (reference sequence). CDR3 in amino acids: CASSIRGGTLDQPQHF. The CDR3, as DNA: TGTGCCAGCAGCATTAGGGGGGGGACATTGGATCAGCCCCAGCATTTT.

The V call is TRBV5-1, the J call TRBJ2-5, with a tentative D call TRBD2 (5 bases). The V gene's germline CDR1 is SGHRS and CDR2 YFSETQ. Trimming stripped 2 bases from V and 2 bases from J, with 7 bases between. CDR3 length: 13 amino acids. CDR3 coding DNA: TGCGCCAGCAGCTTAGCGGATCAAGAGACCCAGTACTTC. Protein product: CASSLADQETQYF. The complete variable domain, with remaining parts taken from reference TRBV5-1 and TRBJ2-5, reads KAGVTQTPRYLIKTRGQQVTLSCSPISGHRSVSWYQQTPGQGLQFLFEYFSETQRNKGNFPGRFSGRQFSNSRSEMNVSTLELGDSALYLCASSLADQETQYFGPGTRLLVL.

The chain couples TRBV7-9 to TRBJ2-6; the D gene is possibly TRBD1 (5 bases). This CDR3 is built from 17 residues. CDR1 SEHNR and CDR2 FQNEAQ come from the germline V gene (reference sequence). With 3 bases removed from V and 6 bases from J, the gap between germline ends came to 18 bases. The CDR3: CASSFKTVPLQANVLTF. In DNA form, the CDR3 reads TGTGCCAGCAGCTTTAAGACAGTCCCACTTCAGGCCAACGTCCTGACTTTC.

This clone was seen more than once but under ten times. This CDR3 reads CASSTGGEGNQPQHF. The DNA for the CDR3 is TGTGCCAGCAGCACTGGGGGGGAAGGCAATCAGCCCCAGCATTTT. This chain joins TRBV5-6 and TRBJ1-5, with D perhaps TRBD1 (5 bases). The V end was cut by 4 bases, the J end by 2 bases, with 13 bases between. The CDR3 is 15 residues long. CDR1 and CDR2 (germline): SGHDT, YYEEEE. Drawing the rest from reference TRBV5-6 and TRBJ1-5, the complete variable domain is DAGVTQSPTHLIKTRGQQVTLRCSPKSGHDTVSWYQQALGQGPQFIFQYYEEEERQRGNFPDRFSGHQFPNYSSELNVNALLLGDSALYLCASSTGGEGNQPQHFGDGTRLSIL.